Below, 22 T cell receptor beta chains from the same sample are listed, as sequenced in a study of beta chain features in type 1 diabetes. Study findings and constraints: People with Type 1 diabetes carried modestly yet significantly shorter TCRB CDR3s in all four CD4+ subsets.

Antigens for these TCRs are unknown. Sequencing targeted expressed TCRB transcripts, as all isolated RNA had been reverse transcribed. The method was immunoSEQ multiplex PCR; TCRdb's version includes in-frame clones alone and lacks a portion of them. The sample lists 640,000 or so clones, over 12% occurring once. The sample comprised naive CD4+ T cells from blood. These TCRs come from a man between 18 and 35 years old with type 1 diabetes.

This clone was picked up a small number of times. CDR3 region: CAWNMRAAEAFF. The CDR3 DNA is TGTGCCTGGAATATGCGGGCAGCTGAAGCTTTCTTT. This chain joins TRBV30 and TRBJ1-1; D uncertain. V lost 4 bases and J lost 6, with 12 bases in between. The germline V gene encodes CDR1 GTSNPN and CDR2 SVGIG (reference sequence). The CDR3 extends over 12 amino acids.

V is TRBV4-1 and J is TRBJ2-4, with D uncertain. Deletions cut 1 base from V and 8 bases from J, with 15 bases between. CDR3 length equals 15 residues. Germline V CDR1 and CDR2: MGHRA, YSYEKL. The CDR3 DNA follows: TGCGCCAGCAGCCAAGGTCCCTTTCGTGGGGACATTCAGTACTTC. This encodes CASSQGPFRGDIQYF.

The rearrangement uses TRBV10-3 and TRBJ2-1; 8 bases fit TRBD2. J gave up 0 bases and V 10 bases, and 8 bases lay outside the gene matches. In germline, CDR1 is ENHRY, CDR2 SYGVKD. CDR3 length: 15 amino acids. The CDR3 here is CATLTSGDSYNEQFF. As DNA, the CDR3 is TGTGCCACGCTTACTAGCGGAGACTCCTACAATGAGCAGTTCTTC.

This clone was found a few times. The rearrangement uses TRBV6-5 and TRBJ1-2; 8 nucleotides align to TRBD1. Germline assignment: CDR1 MNHEY and CDR2 SVGAGI. The CDR3 contains 14 residues. The trim removed 6 bases at V and 4 bases at J, leaving 7 bases unmatched. Here the CDR3 reads CASSLFRGPYGYTF. The CDR3 nucleotides read TGTGCCAGCAGCCTATTCAGGGGGCCCTATGGCTACACCTTC.

This clone has just a few counts. The V gene is TRBV30, the J gene TRBJ2-3, with D possibly TRBD1 on 6 matching bases. The ends were cut back, 4 bases at V and 4 bases at J, with 15 bases in the middle. The CDR3 runs to 14 residues. Germline CDR1 and CDR2: GTSNPN and SVGIG (reference sequence). CDR3 coding DNA: TGTGCCTGGATACAGGGCTTCGGGGCAGATACGCAGTATTTT. It yields the protein CAWIQGFGADTQYF.

The sample holds a few counts of this clone. The chain carries TRBV2 and TRBJ2-5; D gene unclear. This CDR3 is 14 amino acids long. Germline values: CDR1 SNHLY, CDR2 FYNNEI. V was cut by 1 base and J by 1 base, with 7 bases left in between. The chain's CDR3 is CASSEVYSQETQYF. Written as DNA, the CDR3 is TGTGCCAGCAGTGAAGTTTACAGCCAAGAGACCCAGTACTTC.

This clone appeared a few times. The chain couples TRBV5-4 to TRBJ2-3; D call uncertain. V was trimmed by 4 bases and J by 6 bases, leaving 12 bases between them. From germline, CDR1 is SGHNT and CDR2 YYREEE (reference sequence). This CDR3 contains 13 residues. CDR3 sequence reads: CASSPGYKDTQYF. CDR3 coding DNA: TGTGCCAGCAGCCCGGGCTACAAGGATACGCAGTATTTT.

This clone has a handful of counts. Other DNA sequences of this sample code for an identical CDR3. V is TRBV5-1 and J is TRBJ2-5, with TRBD1 identical over 7 bases. CDR3 length equals 13 residues. V was pared by 5 bases and J by 3 bases, with 4 bases of the junction left unmatched. Germline V gene lookup returns CDR1 SGHRS and CDR2 YFSETQ. DNA for the CDR3: TGCGCCAGCAGTCTCGACAGGGAAGAGACCCAGTACTTC. Amino acid sequence: CASSLDREETQYF.

The rearrangement links TRBV30 to TRBJ1-4; no reliable D call. Trimming pared 0 bases from V and 7 bases from J, leaving 9 bases between. CDR1 is GTSNPN and CDR2 is SVGIG in the germline V gene (reference sequence). The CDR3 is 13 residues long. As DNA, the CDR3 is TGTGCCTGGAGTGTTCAAAATGGTGAAAAACTGTTTTTT. Its protein is CAWSVQNGEKLFF.

There are a few counts of this clone. The V call is TRBV4-1, the J call TRBJ2-1, with TRBD2 matching over 10 bases. Losses at the gene ends were 3 bases for V and 7 bases for J; bases not matched to a gene: 12. Per the germline V gene, CDR1 is MGHRA and CDR2 is YSYEKL. This CDR3 is 17 amino acids long. CDR3: CASSHVYSSGRLNEQFF. CDR3 nucleotide sequence: TGCGCCAGCAGCCATGTCTACTCTAGCGGGAGATTGAATGAGCAGTTCTTC.

This clone has only a few counts. The gene calls are TRBV4-1 and TRBJ1-3; the match to TRBD1 covers 10 bases. V gave up 4 bases and J gave up 3 bases; unmatched junction bases: 9. Per germline, CDR1 MGHRA and CDR2 YSYEKL. The CDR3 runs 17 residues. The DNA of the CDR3 is TGCGCCAGCAGCCCCCTGGACAGGGGGATAAGTGGAAACACCATATATTTT. Translation gives CASSPLDRGISGNTIYF.

The chain carries TRBV7-6 and TRBJ2-5; D gene ambiguous. CDR3 size: 13 residues. Germline CDR1 and CDR2: SGHVS and FNYEAQ. Deletions cut 5 bases from V and 1 base from J, with 8 bases between. This CDR3 is CASSLLVQETQYF. CDR3 sequence (DNA): TGTGCCAGCAGCCTCCTAGTCCAAGAGACCCAGTACTTC. Based on the CDR3 plus reference TRBV7-6 and TRBJ2-5, the full variable domain is GAGVSQSPRYKVTKRGQDVALRCDPISGHVSLYWYRQALGQGPEFLTYFNYEAQQDKSGLPNDRFSAERPEGSISTLTIQRTEQRDSAMYRCASSLLVQETQYFGPGTRLLVL.

This clone was seen a handful of times. Distinct nucleotide sequences in the sample also encode this CDR3. The chain has TRBV2 and TRBJ2-5; possibly TRBD2 for D (5 bases). Germline-derived CDR1 and CDR2 are SNHLY and FYNNEI. The V gene lost 4 bases and the J gene lost 3 bases, with 6 bases spanning the gap. The CDR3 has 12 amino acids. CDR3 amino acids: CASSAGKETQYF. DNA of the CDR3: TGTGCCAGCAGTGCCGGGAAAGAGACCCAGTACTTC.

A few counts support this clone. The rearrangement uses TRBV6-1 and TRBJ2-7, with TRBD2 matching 7 bases. The CDR3 contains 15 residues. Trimming at V came to 8 bases and at J to 1 base, leaving 11 bases not matched to a gene. CDR1 is MNHNS, CDR2 SASEGT, per germline. CDR3: CASHYAGRESYEQYF. Here the CDR3 DNA reads TGTGCCAGCCACTATGCAGGGAGGGAATCCTACGAGCAGTACTTC.

The rearrangement links TRBV7-9 to TRBJ2-5; D remains unclear. Looked up from germline, CDR1 is SEHNR and CDR2 is FQNEAQ (reference sequence). V was clipped by 5 bases and J by 5 bases, with 3 bases between them. CDR3 length: 10 residues. The CDR3, as DNA: TGTGCCAGCAGCGGGGAGACCCAGTACTTC. Translating it yields CASSGETQYF.

CDR3 in DNA: TGTGCCAGCAGTGACGACAGGGGGCCCACAGATACGCAGTATTTT. Protein: CASSDDRGPTDTQYF. The chain is built from TRBV25-1 and TRBJ2-3, with TRBD1 matching 10 bases. The CDR3 has 15 amino acids. Germline trimming cut 3 bases from V and 2 bases from J; bases unmatched to any gene: 2. Per germline, CDR1 MGHDK and CDR2 SYGVNS.

The chain couples TRBV25-1 to TRBJ2-7; D remains ambiguous. The V gene lost 6 bases and the J gene lost 3 bases, with 6 bases spanning the gap. CDR1 is MGHDK and CDR2 is SYGVNS in the germline V gene. The CDR3 has 11 residues. The chain's CDR3 is CASRLNYEQYF. CDR3 nucleotides: TGTGCCAGCAGACTTAACTACGAGCAGTACTTC.

This clone was detected only a few times. The rearrangement uses TRBV6-1 and TRBJ2-1; D is possibly TRBD1 or TRBD2 (5 bases each). Trimming removed 8 bases from V and 6 bases from J, with 14 bases in between. The germline gives CDR1 MNHNS, CDR2 SASEGT. The CDR3 extends over 13 amino acids. CDR3 loop: CASSRGTPNEQFF. The CDR3, as DNA: TGTGCCAGCTCTCGAGGGACCCCCAATGAGCAGTTCTTC.

V usage is TRBV18 and J usage is TRBJ1-2, with D hard to call. Germline values: CDR1 KGHSH, CDR2 LQKENI. The CDR3 totals 13 residues. Trimming removed 2 bases at V and 8 bases at J, with 12 bases between. CDR3 sequence (DNA): TGTGCCAGCTCACCAATTTCCCCCAGGGGCTACACCTTC. Protein sequence: CASSPISPRGYTF.

The chain links TRBV14 to TRBJ2-3; 11 bases are a match to TRBD2. Looked up from germline, CDR1 is SGHDN and CDR2 is FVKESK. This CDR3 has 16 amino acids. With V trimmed by 5 bases and J by 3 bases, 7 bases remained unmatched. The CDR3 sequence: CASSFRLAGSTDTQYF. The CDR3 region has the DNA TGTGCCAGCAGCTTCCGACTAGCGGGGTCGACAGATACGCAGTATTTT.

The chain combines TRBV5-6 with TRBJ1-2; 9 bases fit TRBD1. Germline V gene data show CDR1 as SGHDT and CDR2 as YYEEEE. The CDR3 is 16 residues long. The V and J ends lost 1 base and 4 bases, in that order; junction bases with no gene match: 8. For the CDR3, the DNA is TGTGCCAGCAGCTTGATGAGGGACAGGGTTTCCTATGGCTACACCTTC. Translated: CASSLMRDRVSYGYTF. The entire variable domain, with the rest obtained from reference TRBV5-6 and TRBJ1-2, is as follows: DAGVTQSPTHLIKTRGQQVTLRCSPKSGHDTVSWYQQALGQGPQFIFQYYEEEERQRGNFPDRFSGHQFPNYSSELNVNALLLGDSALYLCASSLMRDRVSYGYTFGSGTRLTVV.

The chain uses TRBV30 and TRBJ2-7; no clear D. The CDR3 is made up of 12 amino acids. The V end was cut by 0 bases, the J end by 10 bases, with 13 bases between. Germline CDR1 reads GTSNPN; CDR2 reads SVGIG (reference sequence). As DNA, the CDR3 is TGTGCCTGGAGTGTAAGACGGCAGCACCAGTACTTC. This gives the protein CAWSVRRQHQYF.